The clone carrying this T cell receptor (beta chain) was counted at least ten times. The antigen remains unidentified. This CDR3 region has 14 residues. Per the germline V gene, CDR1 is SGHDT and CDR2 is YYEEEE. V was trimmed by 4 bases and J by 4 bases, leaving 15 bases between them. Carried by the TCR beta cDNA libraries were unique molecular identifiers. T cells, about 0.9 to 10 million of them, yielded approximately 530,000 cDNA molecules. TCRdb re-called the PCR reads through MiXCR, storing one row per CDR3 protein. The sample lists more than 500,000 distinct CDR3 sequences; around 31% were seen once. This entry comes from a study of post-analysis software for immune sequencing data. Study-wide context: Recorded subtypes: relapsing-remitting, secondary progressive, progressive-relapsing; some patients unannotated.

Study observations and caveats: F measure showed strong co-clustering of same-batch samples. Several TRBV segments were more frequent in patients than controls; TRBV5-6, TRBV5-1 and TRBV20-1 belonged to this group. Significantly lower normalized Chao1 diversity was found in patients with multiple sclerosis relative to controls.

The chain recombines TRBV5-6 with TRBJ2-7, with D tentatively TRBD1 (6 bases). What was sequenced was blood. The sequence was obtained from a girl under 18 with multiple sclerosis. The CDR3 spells CASSPGQMGYEQYF. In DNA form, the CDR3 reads TGTGCCAGCAGCCCTGGACAGATGGGATACGAGCAGTACTTC.